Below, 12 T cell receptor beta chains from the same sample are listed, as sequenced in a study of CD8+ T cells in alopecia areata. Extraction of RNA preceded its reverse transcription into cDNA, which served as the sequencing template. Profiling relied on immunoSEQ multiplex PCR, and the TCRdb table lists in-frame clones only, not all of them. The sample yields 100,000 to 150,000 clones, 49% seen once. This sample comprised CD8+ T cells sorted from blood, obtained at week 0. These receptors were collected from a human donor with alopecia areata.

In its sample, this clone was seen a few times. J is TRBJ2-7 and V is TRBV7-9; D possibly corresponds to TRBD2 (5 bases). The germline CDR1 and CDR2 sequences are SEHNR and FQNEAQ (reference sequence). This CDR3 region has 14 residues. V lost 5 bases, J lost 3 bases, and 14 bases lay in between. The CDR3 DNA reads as TGTGCCAGCAGCCCCACGGACTTTTACTACGAGCAGTACTTC. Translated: CASSPTDFYYEQYF. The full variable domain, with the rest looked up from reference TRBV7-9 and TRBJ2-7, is DTGVSQNPRHKITKRGQNVTFRCDPISEHNRLYWYRQTLGQGPEFLTYFQNEAQLEKSRLLSDRFSAERPKGSFSTLEIQRTEQGDSAMYLCASSPTDFYYEQYFGPGTRLTVT.

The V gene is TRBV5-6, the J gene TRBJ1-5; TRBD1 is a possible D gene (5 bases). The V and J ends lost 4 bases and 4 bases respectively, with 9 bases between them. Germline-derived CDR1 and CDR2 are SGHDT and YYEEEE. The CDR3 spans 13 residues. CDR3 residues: CASSERGNQPQHF. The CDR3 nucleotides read TGTGCCAGCAGCGAGCGGGGGAATCAGCCCCAGCATTTT.

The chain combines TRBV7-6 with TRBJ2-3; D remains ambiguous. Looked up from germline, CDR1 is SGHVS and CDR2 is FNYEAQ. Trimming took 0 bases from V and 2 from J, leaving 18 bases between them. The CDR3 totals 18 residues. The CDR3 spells CASSLAGRRAENTDTQYF. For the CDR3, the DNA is TGTGCCAGCAGCTTAGCCGGGCGTCGGGCAGAAAACACAGATACGCAGTATTTT.

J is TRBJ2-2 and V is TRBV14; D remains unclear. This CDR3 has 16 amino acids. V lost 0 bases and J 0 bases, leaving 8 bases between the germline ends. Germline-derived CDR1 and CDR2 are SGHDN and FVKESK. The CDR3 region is CASSQDPETNTGELFF. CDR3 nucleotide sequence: TGTGCCAGCAGCCAAGATCCAGAAACGAACACCGGGGAGCTGTTTTTT.

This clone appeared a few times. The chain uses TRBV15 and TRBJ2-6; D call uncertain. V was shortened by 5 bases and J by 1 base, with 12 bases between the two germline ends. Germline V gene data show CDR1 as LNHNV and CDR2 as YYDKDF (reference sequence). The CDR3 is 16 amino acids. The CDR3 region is CATSRDRGSGANVLTF. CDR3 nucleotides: TGTGCCACCAGCCGCGATCGTGGGTCTGGGGCCAACGTCCTGACTTTC. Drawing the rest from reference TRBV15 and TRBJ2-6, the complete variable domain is DAMVIQNPRYQVTQFGKPVTLSCSQTLNHNVMYWYQQKSSQAPKLLFHYYDKDFNNEADTPDNFQSRRPNTSFCFLDIRSPGLGDTAMYLCATSRDRGSGANVLTFGAGSRLTVL.

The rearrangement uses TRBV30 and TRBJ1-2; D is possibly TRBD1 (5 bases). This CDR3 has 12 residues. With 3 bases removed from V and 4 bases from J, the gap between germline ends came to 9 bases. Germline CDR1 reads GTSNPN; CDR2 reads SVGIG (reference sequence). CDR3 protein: CAWSGGGYGYTF. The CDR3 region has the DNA TGTGCCTGGAGCGGCGGGGGCTATGGCTACACCTTC.

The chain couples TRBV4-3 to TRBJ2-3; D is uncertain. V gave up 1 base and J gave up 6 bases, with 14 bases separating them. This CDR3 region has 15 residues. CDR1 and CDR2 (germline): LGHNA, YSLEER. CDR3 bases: TGCGCCAGCAGCCAAGGTGGCAGCCCCTCGGATACGCAGTATTTT. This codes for CASSQGGSPSDTQYF.

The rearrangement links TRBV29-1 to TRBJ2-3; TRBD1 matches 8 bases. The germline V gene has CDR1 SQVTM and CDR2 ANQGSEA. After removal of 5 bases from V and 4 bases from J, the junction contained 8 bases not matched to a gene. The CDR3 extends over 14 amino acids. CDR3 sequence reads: CSVLDRGASDTQYF. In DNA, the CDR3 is TGCAGCGTTCTTGACAGGGGAGCGTCAGATACGCAGTATTTT.

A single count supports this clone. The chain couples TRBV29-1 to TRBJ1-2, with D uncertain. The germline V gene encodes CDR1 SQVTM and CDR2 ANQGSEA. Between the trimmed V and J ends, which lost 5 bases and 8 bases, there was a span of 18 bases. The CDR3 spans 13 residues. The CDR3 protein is CSVYSGPESGYTF. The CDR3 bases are TGCAGCGTTTACTCCGGGCCAGAGTCGGGCTACACCTTC. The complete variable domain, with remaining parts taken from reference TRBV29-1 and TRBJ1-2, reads SAVISQKPSRDICQRGTSLTIQCQVDSQVTMMFWYRQQPGQSLTLIATANQGSEATYESGFVIDKFPISRPNLTFSTLTVSNMSPEDSSIYLCSVYSGPESGYTFGSGTRLTVV.

CDR3 sequence (DNA): TGCAGCGCAGACTTAACCCTCGGCGGCGAGCAGTACTTC. It yields the protein CSADLTLGGEQYF. The chain combines TRBV29-1 with TRBJ2-7, with D hard to call. V was pared by 7 bases and J by 6 bases, with 19 bases between. Germline CDR1 reads SQVTM; CDR2 reads ANQGSEA. This CDR3 has 13 residues.

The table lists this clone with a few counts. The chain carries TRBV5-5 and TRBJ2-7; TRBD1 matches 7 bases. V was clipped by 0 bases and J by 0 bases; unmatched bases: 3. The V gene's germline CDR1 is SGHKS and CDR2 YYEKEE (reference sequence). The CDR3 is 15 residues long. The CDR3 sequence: CASSLVSGGSYEQYF. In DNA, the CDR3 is TGTGCCAGCAGCTTGGTGTCAGGGGGCTCCTACGAGCAGTACTTC.

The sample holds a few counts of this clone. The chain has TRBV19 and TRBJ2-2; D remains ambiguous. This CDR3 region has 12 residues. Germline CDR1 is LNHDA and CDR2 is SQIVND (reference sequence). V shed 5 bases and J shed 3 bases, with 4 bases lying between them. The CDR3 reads CASSWDTGELFF. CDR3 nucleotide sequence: TGTGCCAGTAGTTGGGACACCGGGGAGCTGTTTTTT.